Listed here are 16 T cell receptor beta chains from one sample, sequenced in a study of blood T cell repertoires in COVID-19. Sequencing used immunoSEQ multiplex PCR; TCRdb keeps in-frame clones, though not all of them. The data hold 80,000 or so clones, with roughly 88% observed a single time. The source material was peripheral blood. The receptors were sampled from a woman between 50 and 59 years old in a cohort sampled during active COVID-19.

In DNA, the CDR3 is TGTGCCAGCAGTGCCTCTCCGGGACAGGGTATCTATGGCTACACCTTC. Translating gives CASSASPGQGIYGYTF. The rearrangement links TRBV28 to TRBJ1-2, with TRBD1 matching over 9 bases. V was clipped by 5 bases and J by 4 bases; unmatched bases: 11. Germline CDR1 is MDHEN and CDR2 is SYDVKM. The CDR3 is made up of 16 amino acids.

The chain combines TRBV18 with TRBJ2-1; maybe TRBD2 (6 bases). Per germline, CDR1 KGHSH and CDR2 LQKENI. V lost 4 bases, J lost 7 bases, and 17 bases lay in between. The CDR3 runs to 15 residues. CDR3 loop: CASSLPGGSGNEQFF. Here the CDR3 DNA reads TGTGCCAGCTCACTACCCGGAGGGTCTGGGAATGAGCAGTTCTTC.

The V and J genes are TRBV30 and TRBJ1-1, with D tentatively TRBD1 (6 bases). CDR3 length: 13 residues. Germline V CDR1 and CDR2: GTSNPN, SVGIG (reference sequence). Trimming took off 0 bases at V and 4 bases at J, with 9 bases between the two ends. DNA of the CDR3: TGTGCCTGGAGTGTAAGGGGGAGCACTGAAGCTTTCTTT. Encoded protein: CAWSVRGSTEAFF.

This rearrangement joins TRBV28 to TRBJ2-5, with TRBD2 identical over 7 bases. Germline lookup yields CDR1 MDHEN and CDR2 SYDVKM. Losses at the gene ends were 4 bases for V and 5 bases for J; bases not matched to a gene: 7. The length of the CDR3 is 14 residues. For the CDR3, the DNA is TGTGCCAGCAGTTCAACTAGCGTGGGGGAGACCCAGTACTTC. It encodes CASSSTSVGETQYF.

V and J are TRBV12-2 and TRBJ2-7; whether TRBD2, the table's D call, matches the DNA was not checked. TRBV12-2 is termed a pseudogene. The CDR3 spans 17 residues. In DNA form, the CDR3 reads TGTGCAAGTCGCTTAGAGTTCCCCGGGGGGGAGACCTACGAGCAGTACTTC. Translating it yields CASRLEFPGGETYEQYF.

The genes are TRBV29-1 and TRBJ1-2; 7 nucleotides match TRBD1. The length of the CDR3 is 15 residues. Losses at the gene ends were 6 bases for V and 4 bases for J; bases not matched to a gene: 14. The germline CDR1 and CDR2 sequences are SQVTM and ANQGSEA. CDR3 in amino acids: CSVITGDTHFYGYTF. CDR3 bases: TGCAGCGTGATCACAGGGGATACCCATTTCTATGGCTACACCTTC.

This sequence joins TRBV5-1 and TRBJ1-1; D is unclear. Germline V gene lookup returns CDR1 SGHRS and CDR2 YFSETQ. Deletions cut 3 bases from V and 4 bases from J, with 13 bases between. CDR3 length: 14 residues. CDR3 amino acids: CASSSGNTGTEAFF. The CDR3 nucleotides read TGCGCCAGCAGCTCGGGGAACACCGGCACTGAAGCTTTCTTT.

The chain is built from TRBV20-1 and TRBJ2-1, with D uncertain. Trimming removed 5 bases from V and 7 bases from J, with 9 bases in between. This CDR3 comprises 11 residues. The V gene's germline CDR1 is DFQATT and CDR2 SNEGSKA (reference sequence). CDR3 in DNA: TGCAGTGCTCGTCCGAGGAATGAGCAGTTCTTC. This gives the protein CSARPRNEQFF.

For the CDR3, the DNA is TGTGCCAGCAGTTTATCGATGGTCGGGACTTACGAGCAGTACTTC. Protein product: CASSLSMVGTYEQYF. V and J are TRBV27 and TRBJ2-7, with a possible D match to TRBD2 (6 bases). The germline V gene encodes CDR1 MNHEY and CDR2 SMNVEV (reference sequence). V was pared by 0 bases and J by 4 bases, with 13 bases between. The CDR3 contains 15 residues.

This chain links TRBV11-2 with TRBJ1-5, with D possibly TRBD1 on 5 matching bases. Germline assignment: CDR1 SGHAT and CDR2 FQNNGV. The V and J ends lost 1 base and 2 bases respectively, with 6 bases between them. The CDR3 extends over 14 amino acids. The CDR3 sequence is CASSLAGGNQPQHF. CDR3 DNA: TGTGCCAGCAGCTTAGCGGGGGGCAATCAGCCCCAGCATTTT.

This clone was counted a single time. The J gene is TRBJ1-2, the V gene TRBV28; TRBD1 might be the D (5 bases). V lost 2 bases and J 2 bases, leaving 15 bases between the germline ends. This CDR3 comprises 16 residues. Germline V gene data show CDR1 as MDHEN and CDR2 as SYDVKM. CDR3 nucleotide sequence: TGTGCCAGCAGTTTACGGTTCCTGGCAGGGAACTATGGCTACACCTTC. Translating it yields CASSLRFLAGNYGYTF.

This clone came up once. The chain is built from TRBV11-2 and TRBJ1-1; possibly TRBD1 for D (6 bases). Germline-derived CDR1 and CDR2 are SGHAT and FQNNGV. V was trimmed by 0 bases and J by 6 bases, leaving 11 bases between them. The CDR3 consists of 14 residues. The DNA of the CDR3 is TGTGCCAGCAGCTTAGATGGGGGCTGGTCTGAAGCTTTCTTT. This sequence encodes CASSLDGGWSEAFF.

This clone was seen just once. The rearrangement joins TRBV6-6 to TRBJ1-2, with a possible D match to TRBD1 (6 bases). This CDR3 region has 13 residues. Germline values: CDR1 MNHNY, CDR2 SVGAGI (reference sequence). V was pared by 2 bases and J by 5 bases, with 9 bases between. CDR3 coding DNA: TGTGCCAGCAGTTACGAGGGGGATTATGGCTACACCTTC. This gives the protein CASSYEGDYGYTF.

The chain uses TRBV11-3 and TRBJ2-3, with D possibly matching TRBD2 (7 bases). V was clipped by 4 bases and J by 6 bases, with 14 bases between them. Germline CDR1 and CDR2: SGHNT and YENEEA. The CDR3 is 14 amino acids. The CDR3 protein is CASSSREGGDTQYF. CDR3 sequence (DNA): TGTGCCAGCAGCTCCCGCGAGGGGGGGGATACGCAGTATTTT.

This clone was found a few times. The rearrangement links TRBV19 to TRBJ1-3; 8 bases fit TRBD1. CDR3 length: 18 amino acids. The germline V gene has CDR1 LNHDA and CDR2 SQIVND (reference sequence). The V gene end was trimmed by 4 bases and the J gene end by 0 bases; junction bases not matched to a gene: 11. The CDR3 region has the DNA TGTGCCAGTAGTACCTACCGGGACAGGCGCGTCTCTGGAAACACCATATATTTT. Its protein is CASSTYRDRRVSGNTIYF.

The chain couples TRBV7-9 to TRBJ2-2; TRBD2 is a possible D gene (5 bases). The CDR3 consists of 14 residues. CDR1 and CDR2 from the germline V gene are SEHNR and FQNEAQ (reference sequence). The germline V and J ends were trimmed by 5 bases and 3 bases, with 10 bases remaining between them. The DNA of the CDR3 is TGTGCCAGCAGCCCGCGGGCGGACACCGGGGAGCTGTTTTTT. Protein product: CASSPRADTGELFF.